The sequence of this T cell receptor (beta chain) was determined in a study of T-cell reconstitution after alpha-beta-depleted transplantation in children. Study-level points and caveats: From newly produced T cells came most of the T-cell counts and diversity one year after transplant.

This clonotype appeared many times. What it binds is unknown. Trimming removed 4 bases from V and 1 base from J; junction bases left unmatched: 11. The CDR3 contains 18 residues. Germline CDR1 SGHAT, CDR2 FQDESV (reference sequence). Preparation of the TCRbeta library used unique molecular identifiers. TCRdb re-derived calls from the PCR reads in MiXCR, one entry per CDR3 protein. Altogether some 43,000 distinct CDR3 sequences are present, approximately 9.2% being singletons, with the ten largest covering approximately 27%. This sequence joins TRBV11-1 and TRBJ2-3; TRBD2 matches 10 bases. Sequenced here: PBMCs, mostly from graft donor cells, sampled 60 days after TCRalphabeta/CD19-depleted stem cell transplant. This receptor was obtained from a male patient under 10 years old who had a stem cell transplant for chronic granulomatous disease, so the T cells may come from the graft donor. CDR3 sequence reads: CASSWLPGLASRTDTQYF. The CDR3 nucleotides read TGTGCCAGCAGCTGGCTCCCGGGACTAGCGTCTCGCACAGATACGCAGTATTTT.